A single sample gave rise to the 26 T cell receptor beta chains below, sequenced in a study of blood T cells in healthy people across ages. Through a sample-barcoded 5' primer and a J-beta primer mix, a second PCR was run for about 6 to 11 cycles. A single record per CDR3 protein comes from TCRdb applying MiXCR to the 5' RACE reads. The sample has 1.5 million to 2 million distinct CDR3 sequences; roughly 28% are singletons. Sequenced input: blood. Receptors were obtained from a woman aged 30 to 39 in good health.

This clonotype turned up a few times. The V and J genes are TRBV9 and TRBJ2-5, with D possibly TRBD1 on 5 matching bases. CDR1 and CDR2 (germline): SGDLS, YYNGEE. The CDR3 runs 12 residues. V was shortened by 7 bases and J by 2 bases, with 9 bases between the two germline ends. This CDR3 is CASGASQETQYF. Written as DNA, the CDR3 is TGTGCCAGCGGGGCGAGTCAAGAGACCCAGTACTTC.

The table lists this clonotype with a few counts. The gene calls are TRBV11-2 and TRBJ2-5, with D maybe TRBD2 (6 bases). V lost 6 bases, J lost 2 bases, and 16 bases lay in between. The germline V gene encodes CDR1 SGHAT and CDR2 FQNNGV. This CDR3 has 15 amino acids. CDR3 amino acids: CASRPGTTRQETQYF. CDR3 in DNA: TGTGCCAGCAGGCCGGGAACGACTAGACAAGAGACCCAGTACTTC.

Of note for this clonotype: This may be a read error: a much more frequent sequence differs by one nucleotide. The chain has TRBV29-1 and TRBJ2-1; TRBD2 aligns across 14 bases. The CDR3 totals 17 residues. Germline V CDR1 and CDR2: SQVTM, ANQGSEA. The CDR3: CSESGLAGAPSYNGQFF. DNA for the CDR3: TGCAGCGAGTCGGGACTAGCGGGGGCTCCCTCCTACAATGGGCAGTTCTTC.

This clonotype showed up just a few times. This rearrangement joins TRBV7-9 to TRBJ1-5; D is unresolved. CDR1 is SEHNR and CDR2 is FQNEAQ in the germline V gene (reference sequence). The V gene lost 8 bases and the J gene lost 5 bases, with 13 bases spanning the gap. The CDR3 covers 13 residues. CDR3 DNA: TGTGCCAGCTCCTGGGAGGGAGATCAGCCCCAGCATTTT. Its translation: CASSWEGDQPQHF.

V gene TRBV5-1 combines with J gene TRBJ2-1, with D tentatively TRBD1 or TRBD2 (5 bases each). The V and J ends lost 4 bases and 8 bases respectively, with 19 bases between them. Germline values: CDR1 SGHRS, CDR2 YFSETQ. This CDR3 is built from 15 residues. Here the CDR3 DNA reads TGCGCCAGCAGCATTTTGGGGGAGAGGGTCGATGAGCAGTTCTTC. Amino acids: CASSILGERVDEQFF.

This clonotype is a singleton in its sample. The V gene is TRBV11-2, the J gene TRBJ1-4; maybe TRBD1 (6 bases). Trimming left V 5 bases short and J 7 bases short, with 11 bases between. This CDR3 comprises 13 residues. Germline CDR1 SGHAT, CDR2 FQNNGV. In DNA, the CDR3 is TGTGCCAGCAGCGTCTACAGGGCTGAAAAACTGTTTTTT. This sequence encodes CASSVYRAEKLFF.

The chain joins TRBV29-1 to TRBJ2-2, with D possibly being TRBD1 (6 bases). CDR1 SQVTM and CDR2 ANQGSEA come from the germline V gene. The CDR3 is made up of 13 amino acids. The V end lost 4 bases, the J end lost 1 base, and 7 bases lay between the germline ends. The DNA for the CDR3 is TGCAGCGTTGTCAGGGGGAACACCGGGGAGCTGTTTTTT. Protein sequence: CSVVRGNTGELFF.

The genes are TRBV7-7 and TRBJ2-5; D might be TRBD2 (6 bases). CDR1 is SSHAT, CDR2 FNYEAQ, per germline (reference sequence). V lost 1 base and J lost 1, with 13 bases in between. This CDR3 has 16 residues. The CDR3 DNA reads as TGTGCCAGCAGCTTAGGGTTTTGCGGGGTCCAAGAGACCCAGTACTTC. This encodes CASSLGFCGVQETQYF. The full variable domain, in which reference TRBV7-7 and TRBJ2-5 provide the parts outside the CDR3, is GAGVSQSPRYKVTKRGQDVTLRCDPISSHATLYWYQQALGQGPEFLTYFNYEAQPDKSGLPSDRFSAERPEGSISTLTIQRTEQRDSAMYRCASSLGFCGVQETQYFGPGTRLLVL.

The rearrangement uses TRBV18 and TRBJ2-7, with D possibly being TRBD1 (6 bases). Germline CDR1 reads KGHSH; CDR2 reads LQKENI. Trimming shortened V by 2 bases and J by 6 bases, and 11 bases separated the two germline ends. The CDR3 runs to 13 residues. The CDR3, as DNA: TGTGCCAGCTCACCAATTGGCAGGGGCGAGCAGTACTTC. This codes for CASSPIGRGEQYF.

Comments on this clonotype: This may be a read error, as it is one base from a much larger clone. The chain employs TRBV4-1 and TRBJ2-1; possibly TRBD2 for D (6 bases). Per germline, CDR1 MGHRA and CDR2 YSYEKL. There are 19 residues in the CDR3. The chain's CDR3 is CASSQESQYGAGKSHEQVF. CDR3 nucleotides: TGCGCCAGCAGCCAAGAGTCCCAGTACGGCGCGGGGAAGTCCCATGAGCAGGTCTTC.

The chain has TRBV24-1 and TRBJ2-1; 13 nucleotides align to TRBD2. Per the germline V gene, CDR1 is KGHDR and CDR2 is SFDVKD. The junction had 7 bases not matched to a gene; V was cut back by 0 bases and J by 12 bases. The CDR3 is 16 residues long. In DNA, the CDR3 is TGTGCCACCAGTGATTTGCCGACTAGCGGGGGGAGTGGGCAGTTCTTC. Protein: CATSDLPTSGGSGQFF.

The chain has TRBV20-1 and TRBJ2-6; D remains ambiguous. V was trimmed by 3 bases and J by 0 bases, leaving 6 bases between them. The CDR3 has 14 amino acids. Looked up from germline, CDR1 is DFQATT and CDR2 is SNEGSKA (reference sequence). DNA for the CDR3: TGCAGTGCTAGTGACGGCTCTGGGGCCAACGTCCTGACTTTC. It yields the protein CSASDGSGANVLTF.

This clonotype came up many times. The chain has TRBV7-6 and TRBJ2-3; D is possibly TRBD1 (5 bases). V was cut by 5 bases and J by 2 bases, with 11 bases left in between. Germline CDR1 SGHVS, CDR2 FNYEAQ. The CDR3 is 14 amino acids. The CDR3 loop reads CASSLRQITDTQYF. Written as DNA, the CDR3 is TGTGCCAGCAGCCTACGACAGATCACAGATACGCAGTATTTT.

This clonotype appeared a few times. The rearrangement joins TRBV9 to TRBJ2-5; D may be TRBD1 (5 bases). This CDR3 comprises 15 residues. Germline CDR1 SGDLS, CDR2 YYNGEE. With 3 bases removed from V and 4 bases from J, the gap between germline ends came to 16 bases. Written as DNA, the CDR3 is TGTGCCAGCAGCGGGGGCACTAATGAAGTAGAGACCCAGTACTTC. This translates into CASSGGTNEVETQYF.

On this clonotype itself: The junction shows a germline mismatch at one end, possibly a read error. The rearrangement joins TRBV5-1 to TRBJ2-7; D ambiguous. There are 11 residues in the CDR3. The germline V gene has CDR1 SGHRS and CDR2 YFSETQ. This CDR3 is CVSHFLYEQYF. The CDR3, as DNA: TGCGTCAGCCACTTCCTTTACGAGCAGTACTTC.

The table lists this clonotype with many counts. This chain uses TRBV20-1 with TRBJ2-3; 7 bases fit TRBD1. V dropped 2 bases and J dropped 2; count of bases not matched to a gene: 4. The CDR3 is 14 amino acids. The germline gives CDR1 DFQATT, CDR2 SNEGSKA (reference sequence). CDR3 region: CSARPTGSTDTQYF. CDR3 nucleotide sequence: TGCAGTGCTAGACCGACAGGGTCCACAGATACGCAGTATTTT.

A remark on this clonotype: The DNA is omitted, as the CDR3 cannot be located on it reliably, and the CDR3 follows TCRdb's listing. The chain employs TRBV14 and TRBJ2-2; no check of the table's D call, TRBD1, against the DNA was made. CDR1 SGHDN and CDR2 FVKESK come from the germline V gene. The CDR3 numbers 16 amino acids, ends counted. The CDR3 loop reads CASRGFGEGAPGELFF.

This clonotype was observed many times. The J gene is TRBJ2-1, the V gene TRBV7-2; D perhaps matches TRBD1 (6 bases). CDR1 and CDR2 (germline): SGHTA, FQGNSA. Between the trimmed V and J ends, which lost 5 bases and 7 bases, there was a span of 12 bases. This CDR3 comprises 13 residues. The CDR3 DNA follows: TGTGCCAGCAGCCAACAGGGCCTGAATGAGCAGTTCTTC. The encoded protein is CASSQQGLNEQFF.

This clonotype was detected a few times. The V call is TRBV20-1, the J call TRBJ2-3; possible D gene TRBD1, 6 bases. Germline CDR1 DFQATT, CDR2 SNEGSKA (reference sequence). V was shortened by 3 bases and J by 2 bases, with 24 bases between the two germline ends. The CDR3 spans 18 residues. CDR3 nucleotide sequence: TGCAGTGCTAGTGGCCGGAAGGGCAGGGGAACATACACAGATACGCAGTATTTT. Amino acid sequence: CSASGRKGRGTYTDTQYF.

There are a few counts of this clonotype. The J gene is TRBJ1-4, the V gene TRBV5-1; 7 nucleotides align to TRBD1. J lost 5 bases, V lost 5 bases, and 6 bases had no gene match. The germline V gene encodes CDR1 SGHRS and CDR2 YFSETQ. The CDR3 is made up of 14 amino acids. The CDR3 DNA reads as TGCGCCAGCAGAGAGGGGGCTGCCAATGAAAAACTGTTTTTT. Translation gives CASREGAANEKLFF.

The genes are TRBV24-1 and TRBJ2-1, with D possibly being TRBD2 (6 bases). Per germline, CDR1 KGHDR and CDR2 SFDVKD. The CDR3 extends over 16 amino acids. V lost 7 bases, J lost 1 base, and 16 bases lay in between. CDR3 nucleotides: TGTGCCACCAGCGAGCAGCGGGCGGATTCCTACAATGAGCAGTTCTTC. This sequence encodes CATSEQRADSYNEQFF.

This clonotype was seen only a few times. This chain uses TRBV4-1 with TRBJ2-6, with a weak D call TRBD2 (5 bases). The CDR3 covers 16 residues. Deletions cut 0 bases from V and 0 bases from J, with 6 bases between. Germline V lookup: CDR1 MGHRA, CDR2 YSYEKL. This CDR3 is CASSQEAASGANVLTF. CDR3 DNA sequence: TGCGCCAGCAGCCAAGAAGCGGCCTCTGGGGCCAACGTCCTGACTTTC.

This clonotype was detected a few times. The rearrangement links TRBV21-1 to TRBJ2-7; the table's D call TRBD2 went unverified against the DNA. TRBV21-1 is annotated as a pseudogene. The CDR3 runs to 16 residues. For the CDR3, the DNA is TGTGCCAGCAGCTCAAGAGGACTAGCGGGAGTAGGCGAGCAGTACTTC. Its translation is CASSSRGLAGVGEQYF.

On this clonotype itself: No conserved phenylalanine or tryptophan is present at the end of the CDR3, so a read error is the likely explanation. No DNA is shown, since the ends of the CDR3 on it are uncertain; the CDR3 is the one TCRdb lists. The CDR3 reads CGVSSGNYGYTC. The chain carries TRBV29-1 and TRBJ1-2. The CDR3 spans 12 residues, counting both ends. Germline CDR1 and CDR2: SQVTM and ANQGSEA.

The table lists this clonotype with many counts. V usage is TRBV7-2 and J usage is TRBJ2-5; 8 positions agree with TRBD2. The germline V gene has CDR1 SGHTA and CDR2 FQGNSA. J gave up 1 base and V 6 bases, and 4 bases lay outside the gene matches. The CDR3 contains 14 residues. In DNA, the CDR3 is TGTGCCAGCAGTCCGGGGGGGCCCCAAGAGACCCAGTACTTC. Amino acids: CASSPGGPQETQYF.

To note about this clonotype: The junction does not match germline at one end; this may be a read error. V usage is TRBV12-3 or TRBV12-4 and J usage is TRBJ2-7; D may be TRBD2 (5 bases). The CDR3 has 12 amino acids. The CDR3 DNA reads TGTGTCAGCAGAAGAGGGTCGGGTGAGCAGTACTTC. It specifies CVSRRGSGEQYF.